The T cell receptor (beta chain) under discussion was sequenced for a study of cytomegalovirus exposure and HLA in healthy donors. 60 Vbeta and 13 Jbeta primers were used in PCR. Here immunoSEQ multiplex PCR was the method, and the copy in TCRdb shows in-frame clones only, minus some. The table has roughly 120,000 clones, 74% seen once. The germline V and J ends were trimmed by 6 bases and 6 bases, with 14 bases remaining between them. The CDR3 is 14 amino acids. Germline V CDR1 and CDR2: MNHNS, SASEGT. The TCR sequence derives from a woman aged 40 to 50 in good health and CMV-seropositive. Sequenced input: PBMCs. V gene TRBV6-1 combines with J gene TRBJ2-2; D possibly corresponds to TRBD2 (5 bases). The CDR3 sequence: CASRPGGRSGELFF. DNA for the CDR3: TGTGCCAGCAGGCCTGGAGGACGATCCGGGGAGCTGTTTTTT.